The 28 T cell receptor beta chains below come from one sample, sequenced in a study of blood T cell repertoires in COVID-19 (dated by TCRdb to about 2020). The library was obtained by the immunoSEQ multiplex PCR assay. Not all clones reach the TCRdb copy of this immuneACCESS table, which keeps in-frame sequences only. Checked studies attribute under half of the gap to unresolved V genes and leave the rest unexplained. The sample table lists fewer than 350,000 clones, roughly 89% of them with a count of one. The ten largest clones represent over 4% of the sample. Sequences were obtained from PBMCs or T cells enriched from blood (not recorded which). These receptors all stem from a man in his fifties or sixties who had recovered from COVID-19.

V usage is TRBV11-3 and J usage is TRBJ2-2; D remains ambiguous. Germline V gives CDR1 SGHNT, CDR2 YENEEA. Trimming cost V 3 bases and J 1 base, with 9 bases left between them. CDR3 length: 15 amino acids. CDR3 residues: CASSFQSGNTGELFF. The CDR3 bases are TGTGCCAGCAGCTTTCAGTCGGGGAACACCGGGGAGCTGTTTTTT.

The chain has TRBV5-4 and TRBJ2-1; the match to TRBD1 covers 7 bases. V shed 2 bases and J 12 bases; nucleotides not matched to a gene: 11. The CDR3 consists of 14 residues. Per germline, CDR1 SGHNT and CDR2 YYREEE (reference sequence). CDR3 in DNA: TGTGCCAGCAGCTTTAGAAGGGACAGTGAGTTGCAGTTCTTC. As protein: CASSFRRDSELQFF. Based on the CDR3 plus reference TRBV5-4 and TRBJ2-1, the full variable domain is ETGVTQSPTHLIKTRGQQVTLRCSSQSGHNTVSWYQQALGQGPQFIFQYYREEENGRGNFPPRFSGLQFPNYSSELNVNALELDDSALYLCASSFRRDSELQFFGPGTRLTVL.

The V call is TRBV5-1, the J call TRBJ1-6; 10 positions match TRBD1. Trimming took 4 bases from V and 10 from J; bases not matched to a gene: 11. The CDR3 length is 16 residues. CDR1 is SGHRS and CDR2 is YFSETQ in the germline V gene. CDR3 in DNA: TGCGCCAGCAGCGAGGCCGGGACAGGGGTTGGATCACCCCTCCACTTT. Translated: CASSEAGTGVGSPLHF. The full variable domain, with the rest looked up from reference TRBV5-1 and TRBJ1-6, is KAGVTQTPRYLIKTRGQQVTLSCSPISGHRSVSWYQQTPGQGLQFLFEYFSETQRNKGNFPGRFSGRQFSNSRSEMNVSTLELGDSALYLCASSEAGTGVGSPLHFGNGTRLTVT.

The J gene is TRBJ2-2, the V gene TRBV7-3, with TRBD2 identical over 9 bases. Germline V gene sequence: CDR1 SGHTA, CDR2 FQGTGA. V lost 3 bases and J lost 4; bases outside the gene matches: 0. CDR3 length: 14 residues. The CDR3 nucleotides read TGTGCCAGCAGCTTGACTAGCGGCACCGGGGAGCTGTTTTTT. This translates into CASSLTSGTGELFF.

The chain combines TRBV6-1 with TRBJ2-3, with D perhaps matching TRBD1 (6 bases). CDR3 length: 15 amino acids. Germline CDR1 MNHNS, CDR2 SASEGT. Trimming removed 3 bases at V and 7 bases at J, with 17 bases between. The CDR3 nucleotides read TGTGCCAGCAGTGACGTTTATGGACAGACCAATACGCAGTATTTT. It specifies CASSDVYGQTNTQYF.

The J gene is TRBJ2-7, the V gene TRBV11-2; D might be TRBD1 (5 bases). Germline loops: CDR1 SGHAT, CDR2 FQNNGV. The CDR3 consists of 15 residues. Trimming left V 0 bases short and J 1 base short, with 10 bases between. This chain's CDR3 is CASSLDQGVSYEQYF. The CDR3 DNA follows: TGTGCCAGCAGCTTAGATCAGGGCGTATCCTACGAGCAGTACTTC. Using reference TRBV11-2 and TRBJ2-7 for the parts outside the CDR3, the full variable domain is EAGVAQSPRYKIIEKRQSVAFWCNPISGHATLYWYQQILGQGPKLLIQFQNNGVVDDSQLPKDRFSAERLKGVDSTLKIQPAKLEDSAVYLCASSLDQGVSYEQYFGPGTRLTVT.

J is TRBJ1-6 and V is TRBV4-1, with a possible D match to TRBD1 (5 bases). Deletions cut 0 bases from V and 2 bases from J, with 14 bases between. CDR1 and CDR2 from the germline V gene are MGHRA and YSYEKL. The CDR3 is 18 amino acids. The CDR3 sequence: CASSQDGSPGAYNSPLHF. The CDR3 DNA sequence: TGCGCCAGCAGCCAAGATGGATCTCCGGGGGCCTATAATTCACCCCTCCACTTT.

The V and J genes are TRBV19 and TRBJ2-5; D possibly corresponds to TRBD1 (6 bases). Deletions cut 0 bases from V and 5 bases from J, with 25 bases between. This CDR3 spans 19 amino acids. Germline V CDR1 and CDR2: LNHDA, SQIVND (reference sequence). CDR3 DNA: TGTGCCAGTAGTATAGATGACGGAATGGGGGCGCGGTCCGGGGAGACCCAGTACTTC. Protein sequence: CASSIDDGMGARSGETQYF.

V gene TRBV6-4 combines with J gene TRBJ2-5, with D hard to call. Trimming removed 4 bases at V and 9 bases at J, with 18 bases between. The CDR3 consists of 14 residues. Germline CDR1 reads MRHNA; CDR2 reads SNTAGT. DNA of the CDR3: TGTGCCAGCAGTGTTGAAGGCGGTCAATACCCCCAGTACTTC. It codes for CASSVEGGQYPQYF.

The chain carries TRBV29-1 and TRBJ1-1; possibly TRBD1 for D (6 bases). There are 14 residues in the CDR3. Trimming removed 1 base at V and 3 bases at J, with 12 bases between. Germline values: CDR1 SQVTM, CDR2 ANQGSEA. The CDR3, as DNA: TGCAGCGTTGAAGCACAGGGAGGGTACACTGAAGCTTTCTTT. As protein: CSVEAQGGYTEAFF.

The CDR3, as DNA: TGCAGTGCTAGTAGGGACATCTCTGGAAACACCATATATTTT. Residues: CSASRDISGNTIYF. The chain recombines TRBV20-1 with TRBJ1-3, with D maybe TRBD1 (6 bases). Germline CDR1 is DFQATT and CDR2 is SNEGSKA (reference sequence). The V end lost 3 bases, the J end lost 0 bases, and 9 bases lay between the germline ends. CDR3 length equals 14 residues.

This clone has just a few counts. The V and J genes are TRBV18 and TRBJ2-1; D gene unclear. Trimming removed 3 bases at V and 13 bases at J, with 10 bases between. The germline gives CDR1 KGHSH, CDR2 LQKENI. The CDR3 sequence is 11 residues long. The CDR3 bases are TGTGCCAGCTCACCCACAGAGTTACAGTTCTTC. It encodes CASSPTELQFF.

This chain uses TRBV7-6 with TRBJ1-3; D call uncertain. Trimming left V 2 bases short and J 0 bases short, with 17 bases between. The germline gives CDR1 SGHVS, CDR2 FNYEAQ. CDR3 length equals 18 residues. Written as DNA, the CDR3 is TGTGCCAGCAGCTTAAAAGCGAGTGGTGTGGGCTCTGGAAACACCATATATTTT. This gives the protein CASSLKASGVGSGNTIYF.

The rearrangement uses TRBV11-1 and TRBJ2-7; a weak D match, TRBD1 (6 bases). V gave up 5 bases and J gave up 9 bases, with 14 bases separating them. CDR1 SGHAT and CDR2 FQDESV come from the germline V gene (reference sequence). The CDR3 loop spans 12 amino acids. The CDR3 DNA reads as TGTGCCAGCAGCGAACAGGGTAATGGGCAGTACTTC. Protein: CASSEQGNGQYF.

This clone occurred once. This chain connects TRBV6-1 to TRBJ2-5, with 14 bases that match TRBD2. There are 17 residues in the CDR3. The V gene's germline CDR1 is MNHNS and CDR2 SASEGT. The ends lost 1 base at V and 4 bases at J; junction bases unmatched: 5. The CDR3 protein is CASSEVTGLAGGETQYF. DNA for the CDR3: TGTGCCAGCAGTGAAGTTACTGGACTAGCGGGAGGAGAGACCCAGTACTTC.

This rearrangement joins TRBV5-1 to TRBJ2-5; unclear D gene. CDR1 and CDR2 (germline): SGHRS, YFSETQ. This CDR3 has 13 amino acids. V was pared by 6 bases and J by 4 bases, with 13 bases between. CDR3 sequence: CASTPGRGETQYF. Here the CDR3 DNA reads TGCGCCAGCACCCCCGGTAGAGGAGAGACCCAGTACTTC.

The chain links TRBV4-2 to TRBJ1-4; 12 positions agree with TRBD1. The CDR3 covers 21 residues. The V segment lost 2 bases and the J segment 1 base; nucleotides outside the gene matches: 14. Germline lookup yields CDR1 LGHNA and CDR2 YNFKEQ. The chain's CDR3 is CASSQRLFRDRGRRTNEKLFF. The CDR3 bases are TGTGCCAGCAGCCAACGTCTTTTCCGGGACAGGGGGCGTCGAACTAATGAAAAACTGTTTTTT.

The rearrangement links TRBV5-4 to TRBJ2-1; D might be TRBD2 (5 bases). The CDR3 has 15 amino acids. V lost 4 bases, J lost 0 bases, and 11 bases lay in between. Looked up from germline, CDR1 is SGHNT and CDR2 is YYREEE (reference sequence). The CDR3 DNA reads TGTGCCAGCAGCATTAGACGGGACTCCTACAATGAGCAGTTCTTC. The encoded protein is CASSIRRDSYNEQFF.

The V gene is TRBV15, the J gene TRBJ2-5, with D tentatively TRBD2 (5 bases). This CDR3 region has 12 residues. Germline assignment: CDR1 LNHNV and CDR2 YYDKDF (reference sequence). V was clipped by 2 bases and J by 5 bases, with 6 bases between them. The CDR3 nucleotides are TGTGCCACCAGCAGAAGAGGGGAGACCCAGTACTTC. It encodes CATSRRGETQYF.

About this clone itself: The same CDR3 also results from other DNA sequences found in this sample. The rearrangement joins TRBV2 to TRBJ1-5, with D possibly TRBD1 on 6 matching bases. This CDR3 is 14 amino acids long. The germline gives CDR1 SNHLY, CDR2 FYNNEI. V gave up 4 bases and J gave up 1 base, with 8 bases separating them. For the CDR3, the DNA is TGTGCCAGCAGTGGCCAGGGGAGCAATCAGCCCCAGCATTTT. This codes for CASSGQGSNQPQHF.

CDR3 region: CAISDRGYGYTF. The CDR3 DNA reads TGTGCCATCAGTGACAGGGGCTATGGCTACACCTTC. This chain uses TRBV10-3 with TRBJ1-2; perhaps TRBD1 as D (6 bases). Germline loops: CDR1 ENHRY, CDR2 SYGVKD. The V end lost 3 bases, the J end lost 4 bases, and 6 bases lay between the germline ends. The CDR3 covers 12 residues.

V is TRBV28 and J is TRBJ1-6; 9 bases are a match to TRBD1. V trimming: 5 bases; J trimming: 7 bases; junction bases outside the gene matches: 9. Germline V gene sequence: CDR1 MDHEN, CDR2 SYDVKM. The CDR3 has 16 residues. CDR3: CASSAPGQGSNSPLHF. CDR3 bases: TGTGCCAGCAGTGCCCCGGGACAGGGTTCCAATTCACCCCTCCACTTT.

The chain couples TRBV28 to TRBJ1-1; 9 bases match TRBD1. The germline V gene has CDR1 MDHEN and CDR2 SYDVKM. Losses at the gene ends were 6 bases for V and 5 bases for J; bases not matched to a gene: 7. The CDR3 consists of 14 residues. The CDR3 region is CASRTQGAWTEAFF. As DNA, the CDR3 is TGTGCCAGCAGGACACAGGGGGCATGGACTGAAGCTTTCTTT.

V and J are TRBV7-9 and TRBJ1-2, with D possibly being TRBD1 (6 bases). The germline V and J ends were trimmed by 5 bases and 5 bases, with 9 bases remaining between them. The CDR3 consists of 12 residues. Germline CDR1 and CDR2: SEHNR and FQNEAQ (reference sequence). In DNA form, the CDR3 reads TGTGCCAGCAGCGTCCAGGGGTATGGCTACACCTTC. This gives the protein CASSVQGYGYTF.

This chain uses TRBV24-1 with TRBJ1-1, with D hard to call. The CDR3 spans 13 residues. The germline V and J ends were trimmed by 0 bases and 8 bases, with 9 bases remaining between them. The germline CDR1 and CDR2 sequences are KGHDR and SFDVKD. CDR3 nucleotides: TGTGCCACCAGTGATTTGCCCAAAAAAGAAGCTTTCTTT. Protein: CATSDLPKKEAFF.

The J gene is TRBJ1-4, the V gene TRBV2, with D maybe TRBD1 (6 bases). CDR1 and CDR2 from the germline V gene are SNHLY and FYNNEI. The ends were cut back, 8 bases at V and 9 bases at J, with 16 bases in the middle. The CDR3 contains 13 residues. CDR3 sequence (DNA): TGTGCCAGCCAATCCCGGGACAACAAAAAACTGTTTTTT. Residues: CASQSRDNKKLFF.

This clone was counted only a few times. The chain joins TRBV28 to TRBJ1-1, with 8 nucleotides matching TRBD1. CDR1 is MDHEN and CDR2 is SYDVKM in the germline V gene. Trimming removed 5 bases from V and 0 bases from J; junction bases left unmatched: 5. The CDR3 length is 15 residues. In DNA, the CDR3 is TGTGCCAGCAGTAGGACAGGGTACATGAACACTGAAGCTTTCTTT. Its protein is CASSRTGYMNTEAFF.

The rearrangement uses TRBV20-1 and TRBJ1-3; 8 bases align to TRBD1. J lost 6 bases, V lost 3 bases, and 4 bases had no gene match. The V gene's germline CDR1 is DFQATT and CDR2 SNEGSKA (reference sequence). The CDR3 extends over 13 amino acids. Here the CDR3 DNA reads TGCAGTGCTAGTGCAGGGGGCGAAAACACCATATATTTT. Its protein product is CSASAGGENTIYF.